The 21 T cell receptor beta chains below all came from one sample that was sequenced in a study of read filtering for tumor transcriptome and immune sequencing. From 400 to 450 ng of RNA, a library with molecular barcoded alpha/delta and beta/gamma adaptors was made. One entry per CDR3 protein, called by TCRdb with MiXCR from the reads. The data contain 90,000 to 95,000 distinct CDR3 sequences, 20% to 25% of them singletons. The sequenced material came from a population of CD138-negative cells sorted from bone marrow. These receptors were taken from a donor aged 40 or over with multiple myeloma.

This clonotype was observed many times. V is TRBV4-1 and J is TRBJ2-1; D not resolved. Trimming left V 5 bases short and J 8 bases short, with 7 bases between. CDR3 length: 11 amino acids. Germline lookup yields CDR1 MGHRA and CDR2 YSYEKL. The CDR3 coding sequence is TGCGCCAGCAGCTCTCCCGATGAGCAGTTCTTC. Protein sequence: CASSSPDEQFF.

This clonotype was seen at least ten times. The genes are TRBV7-8 and TRBJ2-3; 8 nucleotides line up with TRBD1. The CDR3 is 15 amino acids. Germline loops: CDR1 SGHVS, CDR2 FQNEAQ. V trimming: 4 bases; J trimming: 4 bases; junction bases outside the gene matches: 7. The CDR3 bases are TGTGCCAGCAGCTCAAATCAGGGGGCCTCAGATACGCAGTATTTT. Translating it yields CASSSNQGASDTQYF.

In this sample, this clonotype turned up many times. This chain uses TRBV12-3 or TRBV12-4 with TRBJ1-1, with TRBD1 as a possible D gene (5 bases). The CDR3 runs to 15 residues. The V and J ends lost 2 bases and 0 bases respectively, with 10 bases between them. CDR3 in DNA: TGTGCCAGCAGTTTAAAAGGACACATGAACACTGAAGCTTTCTTT. Translating gives CASSLKGHMNTEAFF.

Many counts were recorded for this clonotype. The chain has TRBV6-6 and TRBJ2-7; possibly TRBD1 or TRBD2 for D (5 bases each). The V gene's germline CDR1 is MNHNY and CDR2 SVGAGI (reference sequence). This CDR3 spans 16 amino acids. V shed 5 bases and J shed 3 bases, with 20 bases lying between them. The CDR3 sequence is CASSERPGTAGYEQYF. The CDR3 bases are TGTGCCAGCAGTGAGAGACCCGGGACCGCCGGCTACGAGCAGTACTTC.

This rearrangement joins TRBV5-1 to TRBJ2-1, with D possibly being TRBD1 (6 bases). Between the trimmed V and J ends, which lost 1 base and 6 bases, there was a span of 11 bases. The length of the CDR3 is 14 residues. Germline CDR1 and CDR2: SGHRS and YFSETQ. For the CDR3, the DNA is TGCGCCAGCAGCTTGCAGGGGTCCGCCAATGAGCAGTTCTTC. It is translated as CASSLQGSANEQFF.

This clonotype was counted ten times or more. The CDR3 DNA sequence: TGTGCCAGCACATCAGGGAATCAGCCCCAGCATTTT. Amino acid sequence: CASTSGNQPQHF. The chain has TRBV2 and TRBJ1-5, with D possibly TRBD1 on 5 matching bases. CDR3 size: 12 residues. The V end lost 7 bases, the J end lost 4 bases, and 8 bases lay between the germline ends. Germline V gives CDR1 SNHLY, CDR2 FYNNEI.

This clonotype was recorded many times. The V gene is TRBV7-9, the J gene TRBJ1-1; possibly TRBD1 for D (5 bases). The V end lost 5 bases, the J end lost 0 bases, and 10 bases lay between the germline ends. CDR1 SEHNR and CDR2 FQNEAQ come from the germline V gene (reference sequence). The CDR3 totals 14 residues. The CDR3 protein is CASSPGRMNTEAFF. The CDR3 nucleotides read TGTGCCAGCAGCCCGGGACGGATGAACACTGAAGCTTTCTTT.

The V call is TRBV9, the J call TRBJ2-5; a weak D match, TRBD2 (6 bases). This CDR3 comprises 14 residues. V was clipped by 0 bases and J by 2 bases, with 8 bases between them. Germline CDR1 reads SGDLS; CDR2 reads YYNGEE. For the CDR3, the DNA is TGTGCCAGCAGCGTAGGGGACTCACAAGAGACCCAGTACTTC. Protein sequence: CASSVGDSQETQYF.

This clonotype was observed at least ten times. This sequence joins TRBV25-1 and TRBJ2-7; D possibly matches TRBD1 or TRBD2 (5 bases each). There are 13 residues in the CDR3. Trimming took 8 bases from V and 0 from J, leaving 11 bases between them. In germline, CDR1 is MGHDK, CDR2 SYGVNS. This chain's CDR3 is CASRDGTSYEQYF. In DNA form, the CDR3 reads TGTGCCAGCCGAGACGGGACCTCCTACGAGCAGTACTTC.

This clonotype has a count of ten or more. The gene calls are TRBV5-1 and TRBJ1-1; D remains ambiguous. CDR1 is SGHRS, CDR2 YFSETQ, per germline. The CDR3 consists of 15 residues. V dropped 2 bases and J dropped 0 bases, with 11 bases sitting between them. This CDR3 reads CASSLLPYMNTEAFF. CDR3 coding DNA: TGCGCCAGCAGCTTACTACCGTATATGAACACTGAAGCTTTCTTT.

At least ten counts were recorded for this clonotype. The chain uses TRBV20-1 and TRBJ2-7; 9 nucleotides match TRBD1. This CDR3 is built from 14 residues. With 5 bases clipped from V and 3 bases from J, the junction kept 8 bases outside the gene matches. CDR1 and CDR2 (germline): DFQATT, SNEGSKA (reference sequence). CDR3 DNA: TGCAGTGCTCTTACAGGGGGCGGGGGCTACGAGCAGTACTTC. Protein sequence: CSALTGGGGYEQYF.

The CDR3 protein is CASSQGGVAEAFF. CDR3 sequence (DNA): TGTGCCAGCAGTCAAGGGGGGGTGGCTGAAGCTTTCTTT. The chain has TRBV2 and TRBJ1-1; tentatively, D is TRBD1 (6 bases). The germline V and J ends were trimmed by 5 bases and 6 bases, with 13 bases remaining between them. From germline, CDR1 is SNHLY and CDR2 FYNNEI. This CDR3 is 13 amino acids long.

This clonotype has more than one count but fewer than ten. This sequence joins TRBV6-6 and TRBJ1-5; the D is unclear. CDR3 length: 13 residues. From germline, CDR1 is MNHNY and CDR2 SVGAGI (reference sequence). The V end was cut by 8 bases, the J end by 7 bases, with 15 bases between. CDR3 sequence: CASQLEGGQPQHF. For the CDR3, the DNA is TGTGCCAGCCAGTTGGAGGGCGGGCAGCCCCAGCATTTT.

In this sample, this clonotype turned up many times. The chain employs TRBV28 and TRBJ1-5; no clear D. V lost 1 base and J lost 2, with 6 bases in between. The V gene's germline CDR1 is MDHEN and CDR2 SYDVKM. CDR3 length equals 14 residues. The CDR3 DNA is TGTGCCAGCAGTTTATATGAGGGCAATCAGCCCCAGCATTTT. Its protein product is CASSLYEGNQPQHF. Full variable domain (missing parts from reference TRBV28 and TRBJ1-5): DVKVTQSSRYLVKRTGEKVFLECVQDMDHENMFWYRQDPGLGLRLIYFSYDVKMKEKGDIPEGYSVSREKKERFSLILESASTNQTSMYLCASSLYEGNQPQHFGDGTRLSIL.

The chain employs TRBV27 and TRBJ2-7, with 9 bases identical to TRBD1. The CDR3 is 15 residues long. V gave up 2 bases and J gave up 2 bases; unmatched junction bases: 4. From germline, CDR1 is MNHEY and CDR2 SMNVEV (reference sequence). CDR3 sequence: CASSLIGQGPYEQYF. For the CDR3, the DNA is TGTGCCAGCAGTTTAATAGGACAGGGGCCCTACGAGCAGTACTTC.

This clonotype was recorded a few times. The V and J genes are TRBV28 and TRBJ1-3, with D hard to call. The ends were cut back, 2 bases at V and 9 bases at J, with 8 bases in the middle. Germline CDR1 reads MDHEN; CDR2 reads SYDVKM. The CDR3 totals 12 residues. CDR3 sequence reads: CASSLPGGTIYF. The CDR3 DNA reads as TGTGCCAGCAGTTTACCAGGAGGCACCATATATTTT. Combining the CDR3 with reference TRBV28 and TRBJ1-3 gives the whole variable domain DVKVTQSSRYLVKRTGEKVFLECVQDMDHENMFWYRQDPGLGLRLIYFSYDVKMKEKGDIPEGYSVSREKKERFSLILESASTNQTSMYLCASSLPGGTIYFGEGSWLTVV.

Worth noting for this clonotype: A much larger clone lies one base from this, so it may be a read error. The chain joins TRBV12-3 or TRBV12-4 to TRBJ1-1; D is unresolved. There are 14 residues in the CDR3. The chain's CDR3 is CASSFIGMNTETFF. The CDR3 DNA reads as TGTGCCAGCAGTTTCATAGGTATGAACACTGAAACTTTCTTT.

The sample holds a few counts of this clonotype. The chain links TRBV7-3 to TRBJ2-1; either TRBD1 or TRBD2 may fit D (5 bases each). CDR1 is SGHTA, CDR2 FQGTGA, per germline. V was pared by 5 bases and J by 8 bases, with 22 bases between. This CDR3 is 16 amino acids long. The CDR3 here is CASSATQRIPGHEQFF. The CDR3 nucleotides read TGTGCCAGCAGCGCAACCCAGCGGATCCCGGGGCATGAGCAGTTCTTC.

To note about this clonotype: Being one base from a much bigger clone, this may be a read error. The chain combines TRBV28 with TRBJ2-1; D uncertain. The germline gives CDR1 MDHEN, CDR2 SYDVKM. CDR3 size: 14 residues. Trimming left V 6 bases short and J 9 bases short, with 18 bases between. This chain's CDR3 is CASRFRSRNSEQFF. CDR3 nucleotides: TGTGCCAGCAGATTTCGAAGCCGTAACAGTGAGCAGTTCTTC.

Concerning this clonotype: Given a much more abundant clone one base away, this may be a read error. The chain has TRBV7-9 and TRBJ2-3; perhaps TRBD2 as D (6 bases). V gave up 8 bases and J gave up 4 bases, with 10 bases separating them. The CDR3 extends over 12 amino acids. The germline V gene encodes CDR1 SEHNR and CDR2 FQNEAQ (reference sequence). For the CDR3, the DNA is TGTGCCAGCTGCGGGGAGGCAGATACGCAGTATTTT. Translated: CASCGEADTQYF.

This clonotype was seen ten or more times. The CDR3 sequence is CASSRGQKTTDTQYF. The CDR3 bases are TGTGCCAGCAGTCGGGGACAGAAAACCACAGATACGCAGTATTTT. The rearrangement uses TRBV28 and TRBJ2-3; TRBD1 aligns across 7 bases. V lost 5 bases to trimming and J lost 2 bases; unmatched junction nucleotides: 7. The CDR3 sequence is 15 residues long. CDR1 MDHEN and CDR2 SYDVKM come from the germline V gene.